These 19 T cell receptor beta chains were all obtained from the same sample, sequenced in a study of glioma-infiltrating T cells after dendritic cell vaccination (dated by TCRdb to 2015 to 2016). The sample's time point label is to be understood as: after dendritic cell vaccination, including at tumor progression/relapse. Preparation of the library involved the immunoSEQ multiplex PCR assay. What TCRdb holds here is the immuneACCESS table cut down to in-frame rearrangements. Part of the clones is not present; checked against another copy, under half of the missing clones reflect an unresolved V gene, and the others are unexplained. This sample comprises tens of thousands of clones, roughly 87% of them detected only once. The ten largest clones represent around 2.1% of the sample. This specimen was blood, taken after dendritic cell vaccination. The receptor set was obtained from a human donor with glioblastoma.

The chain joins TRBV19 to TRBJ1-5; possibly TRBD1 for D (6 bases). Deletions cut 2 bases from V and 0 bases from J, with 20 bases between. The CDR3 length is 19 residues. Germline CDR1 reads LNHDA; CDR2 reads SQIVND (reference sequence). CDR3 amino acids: CASSIIGFRGTYSNQPQHF. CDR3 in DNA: TGTGCCAGTAGTATAATCGGGTTCAGGGGAACATATAGCAATCAGCCCCAGCATTTT.

In DNA form, the CDR3 reads TGCAGCGTTAATACAGGGGAAAGCTCCTACAATGAGCAGTTCTTC. Encoded protein: CSVNTGESSYNEQFF. This chain joins TRBV29-1 and TRBJ2-1; TRBD1 agrees at 7 bases. V trimming: 5 bases; J trimming: 0 bases; junction bases outside the gene matches: 7. The CDR3 runs to 15 residues. Germline V lookup: CDR1 SQVTM, CDR2 ANQGSEA.

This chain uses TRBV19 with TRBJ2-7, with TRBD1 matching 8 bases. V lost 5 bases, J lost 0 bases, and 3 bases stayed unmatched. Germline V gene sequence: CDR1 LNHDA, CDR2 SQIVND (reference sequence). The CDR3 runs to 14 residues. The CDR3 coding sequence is TGTGCCAGTAGTCGGGACAGGAGCTCCTACGAGCAGTACTTC. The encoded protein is CASSRDRSSYEQYF.

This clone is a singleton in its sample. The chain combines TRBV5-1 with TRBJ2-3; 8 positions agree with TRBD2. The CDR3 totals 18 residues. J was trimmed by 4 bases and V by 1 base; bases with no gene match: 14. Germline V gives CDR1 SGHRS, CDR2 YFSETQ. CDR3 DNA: TGCGCCAGCAGCTTGTTTGGTAAAAGCGGGCGGGAGGCAGATACGCAGTATTTT. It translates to CASSLFGKSGREADTQYF.

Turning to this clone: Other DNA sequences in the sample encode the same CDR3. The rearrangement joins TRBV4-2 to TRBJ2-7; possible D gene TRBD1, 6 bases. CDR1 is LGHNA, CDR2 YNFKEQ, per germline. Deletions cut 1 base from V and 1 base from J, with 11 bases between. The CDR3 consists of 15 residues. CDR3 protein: CASSQVNGQSYEQYF. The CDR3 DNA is TGTGCCAGCAGCCAAGTAAATGGACAGTCCTACGAGCAGTACTTC.

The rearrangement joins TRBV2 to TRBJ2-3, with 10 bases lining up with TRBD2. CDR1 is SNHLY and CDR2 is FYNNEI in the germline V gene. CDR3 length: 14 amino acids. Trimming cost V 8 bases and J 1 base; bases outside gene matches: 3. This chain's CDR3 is CASGGLARTDTQYF. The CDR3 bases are TGTGCCAGCGGGGGACTAGCGCGCACAGATACGCAGTATTTT.

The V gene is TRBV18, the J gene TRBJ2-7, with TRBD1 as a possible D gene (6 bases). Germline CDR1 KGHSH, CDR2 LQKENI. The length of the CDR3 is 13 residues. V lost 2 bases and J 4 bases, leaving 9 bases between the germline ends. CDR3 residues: CASSPNREYEQYF. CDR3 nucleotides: TGTGCCAGCTCACCAAACAGGGAGTACGAGCAGTACTTC.

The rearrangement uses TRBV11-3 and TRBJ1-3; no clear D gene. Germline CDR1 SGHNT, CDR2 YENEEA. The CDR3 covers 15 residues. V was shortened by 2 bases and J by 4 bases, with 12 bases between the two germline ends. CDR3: CASSLSSSAGNTIYF. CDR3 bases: TGTGCCAGCAGCTTAAGTAGCTCGGCGGGAAACACCATATATTTT.

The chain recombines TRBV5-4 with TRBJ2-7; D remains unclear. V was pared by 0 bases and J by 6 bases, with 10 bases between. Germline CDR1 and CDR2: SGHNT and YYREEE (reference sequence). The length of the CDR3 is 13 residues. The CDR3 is CASSLDSRSEQYF. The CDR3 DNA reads TGTGCCAGCAGCTTGGACTCCCGCTCCGAGCAGTACTTC.

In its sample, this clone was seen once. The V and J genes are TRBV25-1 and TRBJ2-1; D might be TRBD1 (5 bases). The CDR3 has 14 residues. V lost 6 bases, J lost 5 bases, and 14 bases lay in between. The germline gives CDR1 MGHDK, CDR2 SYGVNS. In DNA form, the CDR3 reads TGTGCCAGCAGCGACATGACAGTACACAATGAGCAGTTCTTC. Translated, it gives CASSDMTVHNEQFF.

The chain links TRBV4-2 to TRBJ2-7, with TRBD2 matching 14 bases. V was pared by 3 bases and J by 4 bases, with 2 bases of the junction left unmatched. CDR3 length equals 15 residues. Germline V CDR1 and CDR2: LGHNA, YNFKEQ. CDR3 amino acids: CASSQGLAGVYEQYF. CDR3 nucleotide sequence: TGTGCCAGCAGCCAGGGACTAGCGGGAGTGTACGAGCAGTACTTC.

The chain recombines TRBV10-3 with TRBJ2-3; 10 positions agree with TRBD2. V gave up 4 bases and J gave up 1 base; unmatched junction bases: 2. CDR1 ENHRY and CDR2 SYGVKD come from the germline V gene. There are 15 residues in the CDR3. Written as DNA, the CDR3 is TGTGCCATCAGTGGGGGGACTAGCGGCACAGATACGCAGTATTTT. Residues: CAISGGTSGTDTQYF.

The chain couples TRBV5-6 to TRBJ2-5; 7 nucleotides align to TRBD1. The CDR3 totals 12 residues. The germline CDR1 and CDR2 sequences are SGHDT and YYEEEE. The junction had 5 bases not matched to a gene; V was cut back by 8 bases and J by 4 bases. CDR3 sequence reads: CASNRGGETQYF. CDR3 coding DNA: TGTGCCAGTAACAGGGGTGGAGAGACCCAGTACTTC.

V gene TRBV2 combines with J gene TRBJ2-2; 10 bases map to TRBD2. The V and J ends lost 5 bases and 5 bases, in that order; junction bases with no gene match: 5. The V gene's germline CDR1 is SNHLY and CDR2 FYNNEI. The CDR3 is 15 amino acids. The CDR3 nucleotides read TGTGCCAGCAGTAAACTAGCGGGACGGACCGGGGAGCTGTTTTTT. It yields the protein CASSKLAGRTGELFF.

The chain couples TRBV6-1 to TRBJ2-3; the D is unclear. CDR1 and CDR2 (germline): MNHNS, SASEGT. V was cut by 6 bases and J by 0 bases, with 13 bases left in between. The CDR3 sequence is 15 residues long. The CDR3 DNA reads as TGTGCCAGCAGATTGGGCAGCCCAAGCACAGATACGCAGTATTTT. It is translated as CASRLGSPSTDTQYF.

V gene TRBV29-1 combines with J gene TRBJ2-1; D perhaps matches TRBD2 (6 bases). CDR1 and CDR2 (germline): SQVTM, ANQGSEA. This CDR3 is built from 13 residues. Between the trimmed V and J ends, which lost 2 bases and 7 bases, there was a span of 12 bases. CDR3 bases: TGCAGCGTTGAACAGGGAGGAGGAAATGAGCAGTTCTTC. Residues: CSVEQGGGNEQFF.

Here the CDR3 DNA reads TGTGCCAGCAGCTCGGACAGGGCGGGGGAGCAGTACTTC. Its translation is CASSSDRAGEQYF. This rearrangement joins TRBV7-6 to TRBJ2-7, with 8 bases fitting TRBD1. The CDR3 covers 13 residues. CDR1 SGHVS and CDR2 FNYEAQ come from the germline V gene. V was pared by 4 bases and J by 7 bases, with 6 bases of the junction left unmatched.

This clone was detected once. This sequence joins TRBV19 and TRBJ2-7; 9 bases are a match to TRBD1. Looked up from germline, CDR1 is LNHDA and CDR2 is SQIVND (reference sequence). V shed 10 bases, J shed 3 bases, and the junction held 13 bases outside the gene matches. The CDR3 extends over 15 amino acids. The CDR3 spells CATSPGTGRGYEQYF. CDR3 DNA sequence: TGTGCCACCTCCCCCGGGACAGGGAGAGGCTACGAGCAGTACTTC.

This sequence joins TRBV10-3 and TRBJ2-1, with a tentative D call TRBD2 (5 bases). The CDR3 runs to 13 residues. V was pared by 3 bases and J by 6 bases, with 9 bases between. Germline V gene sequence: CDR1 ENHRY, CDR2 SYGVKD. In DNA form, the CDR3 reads TGTGCCATCAGTGACTCAACTAGCAATGAGCAGTTCTTC. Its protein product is CAISDSTSNEQFF.